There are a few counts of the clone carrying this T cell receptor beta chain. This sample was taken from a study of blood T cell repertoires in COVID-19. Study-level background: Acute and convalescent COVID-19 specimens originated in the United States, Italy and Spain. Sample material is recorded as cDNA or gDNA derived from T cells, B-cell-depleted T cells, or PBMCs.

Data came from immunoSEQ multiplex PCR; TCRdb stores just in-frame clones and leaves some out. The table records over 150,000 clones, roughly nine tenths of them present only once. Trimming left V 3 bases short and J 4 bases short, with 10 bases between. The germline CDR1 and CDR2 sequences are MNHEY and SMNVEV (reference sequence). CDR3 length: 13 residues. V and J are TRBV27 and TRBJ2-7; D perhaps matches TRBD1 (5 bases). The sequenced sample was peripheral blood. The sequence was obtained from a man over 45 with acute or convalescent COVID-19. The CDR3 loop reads CASSFTDSYEQYF. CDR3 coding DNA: TGTGCCAGCAGTTTCACCGACAGTTACGAGCAGTACTTC.